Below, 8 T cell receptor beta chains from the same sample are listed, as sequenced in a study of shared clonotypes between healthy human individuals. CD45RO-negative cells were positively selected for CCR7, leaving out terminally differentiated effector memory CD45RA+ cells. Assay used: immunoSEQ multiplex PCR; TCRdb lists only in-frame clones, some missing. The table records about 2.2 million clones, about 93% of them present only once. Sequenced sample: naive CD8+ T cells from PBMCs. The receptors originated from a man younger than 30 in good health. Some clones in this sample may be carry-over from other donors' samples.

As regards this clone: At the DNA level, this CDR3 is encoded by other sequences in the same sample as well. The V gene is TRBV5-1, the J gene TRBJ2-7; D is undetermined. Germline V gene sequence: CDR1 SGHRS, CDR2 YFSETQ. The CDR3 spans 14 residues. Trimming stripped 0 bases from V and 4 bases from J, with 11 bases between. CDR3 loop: CASSLVGLGYEQYF. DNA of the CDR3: TGCGCCAGCAGCTTGGTCGGCTTGGGTTACGAGCAGTACTTC.

CDR3 amino acids: CASSTRQTGQVTDTQYF. Written as DNA, the CDR3 is TGTGCCAGCAGCACCCGACAGACAGGTCAGGTCACAGATACGCAGTATTTT. V usage is TRBV9 and J usage is TRBJ2-3; D possibly corresponds to TRBD1 (6 bases). The ends were cut back, 4 bases at V and 2 bases at J, with 20 bases in the middle. The V gene's germline CDR1 is SGDLS and CDR2 YYNGEE. The CDR3 totals 17 residues.

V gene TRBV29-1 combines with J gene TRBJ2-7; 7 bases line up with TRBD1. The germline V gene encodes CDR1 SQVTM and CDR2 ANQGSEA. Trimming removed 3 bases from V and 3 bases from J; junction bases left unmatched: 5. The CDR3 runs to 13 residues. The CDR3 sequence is CSVDWAGGYEQYF. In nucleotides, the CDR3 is TGCAGCGTTGACTGGGCAGGGGGCTACGAGCAGTACTTC.

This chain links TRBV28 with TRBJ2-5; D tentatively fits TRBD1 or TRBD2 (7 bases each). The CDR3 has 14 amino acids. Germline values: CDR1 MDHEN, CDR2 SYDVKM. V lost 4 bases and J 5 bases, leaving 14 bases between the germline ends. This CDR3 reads CASSYYRGGETQYF. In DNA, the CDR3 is TGTGCCAGCAGTTACTACAGGGGAGGGGAGACCCAGTACTTC.

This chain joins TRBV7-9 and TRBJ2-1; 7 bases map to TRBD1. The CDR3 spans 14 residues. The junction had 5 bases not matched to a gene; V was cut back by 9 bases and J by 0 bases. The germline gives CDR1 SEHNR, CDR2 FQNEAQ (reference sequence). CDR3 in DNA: TGTGCCAGTCGCAGGGGGAGCTCCTACAATGAGCAGTTCTTC. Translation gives CASRRGSSYNEQFF.

The CDR3 sequence: CASSLGRGREHPGGELFF. The CDR3 bases are TGTGCCAGCAGCTTGGGGCGGGGCCGGGAGCATCCGGGCGGGGAGCTGTTTTTT. The chain recombines TRBV5-4 with TRBJ2-2; maybe TRBD2 (6 bases). Germline V gene sequence: CDR1 SGHNT, CDR2 YYREEE (reference sequence). This CDR3 spans 18 amino acids. Between the trimmed V and J ends, which lost 0 bases and 7 bases, there was a span of 22 bases.

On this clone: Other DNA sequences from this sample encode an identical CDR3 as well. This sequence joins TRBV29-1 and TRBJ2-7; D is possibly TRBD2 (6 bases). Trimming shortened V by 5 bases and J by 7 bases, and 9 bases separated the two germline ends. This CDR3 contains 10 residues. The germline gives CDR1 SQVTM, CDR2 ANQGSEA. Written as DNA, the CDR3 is TGCAGCGTTCTTGGGGGGGAGCAGTACTTC. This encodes CSVLGGEQYF.

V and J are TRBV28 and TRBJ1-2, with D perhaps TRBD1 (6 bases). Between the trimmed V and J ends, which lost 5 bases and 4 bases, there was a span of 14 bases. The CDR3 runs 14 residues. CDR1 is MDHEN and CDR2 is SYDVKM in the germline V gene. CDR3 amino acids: CASSMKGGPYGYTF. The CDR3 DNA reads TGTGCCAGCAGTATGAAGGGGGGTCCCTATGGCTACACCTTC.